These 20 T cell receptor beta chains were all obtained from the same sample, sequenced in a study of blood T cells in healthy people across ages. Through a sample-barcoded 5' primer and a J-beta primer mix, a second PCR was run for about 6 to 11 cycles. Each CDR3 protein gets one entry after TCRdb re-called the 5' RACE reads with MiXCR. The table lists hundreds of thousands of distinct CDR3 sequences, about 52% of them singletons. Source material: blood. The source of these receptors is a woman aged 55 to 70 in good health.

This clonotype turned up a few times. V and J are TRBV5-1 and TRBJ2-4; TRBD2 aligns across 7 bases. The end of the DNA aligns better with TRBJ2-7, so the J call may be wrong. There are 13 residues in the CDR3. Germline V CDR1 and CDR2: SGHRS, YFSETQ. The chain's CDR3 is CASSLGLASEQYF. The CDR3 DNA is TGCGCCAGCAGCTTGGGACTAGCCAGCGAGCAGTACTTC.

This chain uses TRBV20-1 with TRBJ2-3; TRBD2 aligns across 9 bases. The CDR3 spans 14 residues. Germline CDR1 is DFQATT and CDR2 is SNEGSKA (reference sequence). Trimming at V came to 4 bases and at J to 5 bases, leaving 7 bases not matched to a gene. CDR3 amino acids: CSAKAGGRRDTQYF. The DNA of the CDR3 is TGCAGTGCTAAGGCGGGAGGGCGGAGAGATACGCAGTATTTT.

For the CDR3, the DNA is TGTGCCAGCAATTTCGGGACTAGCGGGAGCTATGAGCAGTTCTTC. Translating gives CASNFGTSGSYEQFF. The V and J genes are TRBV27 and TRBJ2-1; 14 nucleotides match TRBD2. Trimming cost V 7 bases and J 8 bases; bases outside gene matches: 7. The CDR3 sequence is 15 residues long. Germline CDR1 reads MNHEY; CDR2 reads SMNVEV (reference sequence).

The rearrangement joins TRBV27 to TRBJ1-5; 11 bases are a match to TRBD1. The CDR3 extends over 16 amino acids. V shed 4 bases, J shed 7 bases, and the junction held 9 bases outside the gene matches. Germline V gene sequence: CDR1 MNHEY, CDR2 SMNVEV (reference sequence). CDR3 amino acids: CASSYIGQGARQPQHF. The CDR3, as DNA: TGTGCCAGCAGTTATATCGGACAGGGGGCGCGGCAGCCCCAGCATTTT.

The V call is TRBV20-1, the J call TRBJ2-3; 9 bases are a match to TRBD1. The germline gives CDR1 DFQATT, CDR2 SNEGSKA (reference sequence). The CDR3 sequence is 13 residues long. The junction had 7 bases not matched to a gene; V was cut back by 6 bases and J by 6 bases. The CDR3 nucleotides are TGCAGTGCCCCGGACAGGGGACTTGATACGCAGTATTTT. Its protein product is CSAPDRGLDTQYF.

The chain has TRBV20-1 and TRBJ2-7, with D perhaps matching TRBD2 (6 bases). V was trimmed by 6 bases and J by 1 base, leaving 10 bases between them. This CDR3 has 12 amino acids. Germline V CDR1 and CDR2: DFQATT, SNEGSKA (reference sequence). CDR3 region: CSADGTSYEQYF. In DNA, the CDR3 is TGCAGTGCCGACGGGACTTCCTACGAGCAGTACTTC.

This clonotype showed up just once. V is TRBV15 and J is TRBJ2-1; 13 bases are a match to TRBD2. V shed 0 bases and J 8 bases; nucleotides not matched to a gene: 4. Germline lookup yields CDR1 LNHNV and CDR2 YYDKDF (reference sequence). This CDR3 comprises 16 residues. The CDR3 DNA follows: TGTGCCACCAGCAGAGATCCACTAGCGGGAGGGGATGAGCAGTTCTTC. Encoded protein: CATSRDPLAGGDEQFF.

This rearrangement joins TRBV2 to TRBJ2-7; D gene uncertain. The CDR3 has 14 amino acids. V lost 4 bases, J lost 6 bases, and 16 bases lay in between. Germline V gene lookup returns CDR1 SNHLY and CDR2 FYNNEI. The CDR3 DNA follows: TGTGCCAGCAGTGTCGGTTATGAGGTGGGCGAGCAGTACTTC. Translated, it gives CASSVGYEVGEQYF. Together with reference TRBV2 and TRBJ2-7, the CDR3 gives the full variable domain: EPEVTQTPSHQVTQMGQEVILRCVPISNHLYFYWYRQILGQKVEFLVSFYNNEISEKSEIFDDQFSVERPDGSNFTLKIRSTKLEDSAMYFCASSVGYEVGEQYFGPGTRLTVT.

This clonotype was seen just once. CDR3 residues: CSAGTPTREKLFF. Here the CDR3 DNA reads TGCAGTGCTGGGACACCGACACGAGAAAAACTGTTTTTT. The gene calls are TRBV20-1 and TRBJ1-4, with D possibly matching TRBD1 (6 bases). CDR3 size: 13 residues. The germline CDR1 and CDR2 sequences are DFQATT and SNEGSKA (reference sequence). V lost 5 bases and J lost 8, with 15 bases in between.

The chain links TRBV25-1 to TRBJ2-5, with 11 nucleotides matching TRBD2. This CDR3 is built from 16 residues. V lost 1 base to trimming and J lost 5 bases; unmatched junction nucleotides: 6. The V gene's germline CDR1 is MGHDK and CDR2 SYGVNS. DNA of the CDR3: TGTGCCAGCAGTGAATTTTCTAGCGGGAGGTGGGAGACCCAGTACTTC. The encoded protein is CASSEFSSGRWETQYF.

The chain uses TRBV20-1 and TRBJ1-4; D possibly corresponds to TRBD1 (5 bases). Per the germline V gene, CDR1 is DFQATT and CDR2 is SNEGSKA (reference sequence). V dropped 0 bases and J dropped 4 bases, with 9 bases sitting between them. The CDR3 is made up of 14 amino acids. CDR3 in amino acids: CSARDGAYNEKLFF. The CDR3 coding sequence is TGCAGTGCTAGAGATGGGGCATATAATGAAAAACTGTTTTTT.

The rearrangement uses TRBV29-1 and TRBJ2-5; no reliable D call. The CDR3 consists of 12 residues. The germline CDR1 and CDR2 sequences are SQVTM and ANQGSEA. V gave up 7 bases and J gave up 9 bases, with 18 bases separating them. This CDR3 is CSAPGPFGPQYF. CDR3 nucleotide sequence: TGCAGCGCCCCCGGCCCATTCGGTCCCCAGTACTTC.

The V call is TRBV14, the J call TRBJ2-1; 12 nucleotides match TRBD2. The J call is in doubt because the DNA end fits TRBJ2-7 better. The CDR3 runs 15 residues. CDR1 SGHDN and CDR2 FVKESK come from the germline V gene. CDR3 in amino acids: CASSQGTSGNNEQYF. The DNA for the CDR3 is TGTGCCAGCAGCCAAGGGACTAGCGGGAACAATGAGCAGTACTTC.

The chain couples TRBV20-1 to TRBJ2-3, with D perhaps matching TRBD2 (6 bases). V was shortened by 1 base and J by 1 base, with 15 bases between the two germline ends. The germline CDR1 and CDR2 sequences are DFQATT and SNEGSKA (reference sequence). The CDR3 contains 16 residues. The CDR3 reads CSARGGLVAGTDTQYF. For the CDR3, the DNA is TGCAGTGCTAGAGGGGGCTTGGTAGCGGGCACAGATACGCAGTATTTT.

V is TRBV20-1 and J is TRBJ2-1; 9 positions agree with TRBD1. After removal of 5 bases from V and 0 bases from J, the junction contained 5 bases not matched to a gene. The CDR3 extends over 15 amino acids. Germline V lookup: CDR1 DFQATT, CDR2 SNEGSKA (reference sequence). CDR3 nucleotides: TGCAGTGCTCCGGGACAGGGTGACTCCTACAATGAGCAGTTCTTC. As protein: CSAPGQGDSYNEQFF.

This sequence joins TRBV28 and TRBJ2-2; no clear D. This CDR3 is built from 12 residues. Germline CDR1 is MDHEN and CDR2 is SYDVKM. Deletions cut 7 bases from V and 3 bases from J, with 6 bases between. The CDR3 DNA follows: TGTGCCAGCAAGCTATACACCGGGGAGCTGTTTTTT. Translation gives CASKLYTGELFF.

The V call is TRBV10-3, the J call TRBJ2-1; 7 bases are shared with TRBD1. The CDR3 contains 16 residues. Germline V lookup: CDR1 ENHRY, CDR2 SYGVKD. Trimming at V came to 4 bases and at J to 7 bases, leaving 13 bases not matched to a gene. The CDR3 DNA follows: TGTGCCATCAGTGTGAATTCCGGGACAGCAGGTAATGAGCAGTTCTTC. It translates to CAISVNSGTAGNEQFF.

V and J are TRBV20-1 and TRBJ1-2; possible D gene TRBD1, 5 bases. Trimming shortened V by 5 bases and J by 1 base, and 17 bases separated the two germline ends. Germline assignment: CDR1 DFQATT and CDR2 SNEGSKA (reference sequence). This CDR3 region has 15 residues. CDR3: CSAGRRGTLNYGYTF. The CDR3 DNA reads TGCAGTGCTGGCCGGCGTGGGACCCTTAACTATGGCTACACCTTC.

This clonotype was picked up a small number of times. The chain is built from TRBV10-3 and TRBJ2-5; TRBD1 aligns across 8 bases. The J call is uncertain, as TRBJ2-7 better fits the DNA end. In germline, CDR1 is ENHRY, CDR2 SYGVKD. The CDR3 contains 12 residues. The CDR3 spells CAIRETGVEQYF. In nucleotides, the CDR3 is TGTGCCATCAGGGAGACAGGGGTCGAGCAGTACTTC.

The chain employs TRBV12-3 or TRBV12-4 and TRBJ2-7; 9 nucleotides line up with TRBD1. V lost 5 bases, J lost 3 bases, and 8 bases stayed unmatched. The CDR3 runs 15 residues. The CDR3 sequence: CASSKRTGVRYEQYF. The CDR3 coding sequence is TGTGCCAGCAGTAAAAGGACAGGGGTACGCTACGAGCAGTACTTC.